One sample yielded the 21 T cell receptor beta chains listed below, sequenced in a study of cytotoxic CD8 clonotypes in ibrutinib-treated CLL. Measured with immunoSEQ multiplex PCR; TCRdb has only the in-frame clones, and not every one. The sample has about 29,000 clones; 62% are singletons. The sequenced sample was PBMCs, obtained before ibrutinib treatment. The receptors shown here come from a human donor with chronic lymphocytic leukemia.

This chain connects TRBV27 to TRBJ1-2; no clear D gene. The CDR3 is made up of 13 amino acids. V lost 8 bases, J lost 7 bases, and 17 bases lay in between. Per the germline V gene, CDR1 is MNHEY and CDR2 is SMNVEV (reference sequence). The CDR3 bases are TGTGCCAGCCGCGGTATAGGTTTAGGTGGCTACACCTTC. This encodes CASRGIGLGGYTF.

The rearrangement uses TRBV6-1 and TRBJ1-4, with no clear D. Germline V gives CDR1 MNHNS, CDR2 SASEGT. Trimming removed 4 bases from V and 9 bases from J, with 12 bases in between. The CDR3 length is 13 residues. For the CDR3, the DNA is TGTGCCAGCAGTGCAGCGTCCACCCAAAAACTGTTTTTT. The encoded protein is CASSAASTQKLFF.

This chain joins TRBV2 and TRBJ2-7, with 11 positions matching TRBD2. V shed 4 bases and J 3 bases; nucleotides not matched to a gene: 8. The CDR3 is 16 residues long. Germline CDR1 and CDR2: SNHLY and FYNNEI. CDR3 amino acids: CASSGLAGTKVYEQYF. The CDR3 DNA sequence: TGTGCCAGCAGTGGACTAGCGGGAACTAAGGTCTACGAGCAGTACTTC.

This sequence joins TRBV11-2 and TRBJ2-7; D not certain. CDR3 length: 15 residues. With 4 bases removed from V and 0 bases from J, the gap between germline ends came to 13 bases. Germline CDR1 is SGHAT and CDR2 is FQNNGV. The DNA of the CDR3 is TGTGCCAGCAGCTCCCTGACCAGCAGCTCCTACGAGCAGTACTTC. Translation: CASSSLTSSSYEQYF.

The rearrangement links TRBV5-1 to TRBJ2-1; TRBD2 might be the D (5 bases). Germline values: CDR1 SGHRS, CDR2 YFSETQ. With 0 bases removed from V and 6 bases from J, the gap between germline ends came to 10 bases. This CDR3 region has 14 residues. The CDR3, as DNA: TGCGCCAGCAGCTTGGATCCTAGCAGCAATGAGCAGTTCTTC. It yields the protein CASSLDPSSNEQFF.

The V and J genes are TRBV18 and TRBJ1-2, with 7 bases that match TRBD1. CDR3 size: 14 residues. V lost 3 bases and J lost 4; bases outside the gene matches: 5. The V gene's germline CDR1 is KGHSH and CDR2 LQKENI. CDR3 sequence (DNA): TGTGCCAGCTCACCGGACAGGCAGGGCTATGGCTACACCTTC. This sequence encodes CASSPDRQGYGYTF.

The chain uses TRBV9 and TRBJ1-2; weak D call: TRBD1 (6 bases). The germline V gene encodes CDR1 SGDLS and CDR2 YYNGEE. The CDR3 spans 16 residues. V was clipped by 4 bases and J by 5 bases, with 21 bases between them. The CDR3 bases are TGTGCCAGCAGCCTTACAGGGAAGTCCCCCCTATATGGCTACACCTTC. Translating it yields CASSLTGKSPLYGYTF. Based on the CDR3 plus reference TRBV9 and TRBJ1-2, the full variable domain is DSGVTQTPKHLITATGQRVTLRCSPRSGDLSVYWYQQSLDQGLQFLIQYYNGEERAKGNILERFSAQQFPDLHSELNLSSLELGDSALYFCASSLTGKSPLYGYTFGSGTRLTVV.

CDR3 protein: CASSFGTSGSSYNEQFF. As DNA, the CDR3 is TGTGCCAGCAGCTTCGGGACTAGCGGGAGCTCCTACAATGAGCAGTTCTTC. The chain has TRBV11-2 and TRBJ2-1, with 14 bases that match TRBD2. Germline assignment: CDR1 SGHAT and CDR2 FQNNGV. CDR3 size: 17 residues. V gave up 3 bases and J gave up 0 bases; unmatched junction bases: 1.

The V gene is TRBV19, the J gene TRBJ1-1; maybe TRBD1 (5 bases). With 3 bases removed from V and 6 bases from J, the gap between germline ends came to 11 bases. CDR3 length: 13 residues. Germline V CDR1 and CDR2: LNHDA, SQIVND (reference sequence). The CDR3 spells CASSMGGLAEAFF. The CDR3 DNA is TGTGCCAGTAGTATGGGGGGGTTGGCTGAAGCTTTCTTT.

V gene TRBV5-4 combines with J gene TRBJ2-1; no definite D call. Germline V CDR1 and CDR2: SGHNT, YYREEE (reference sequence). Trimming removed 0 bases at V and 15 bases at J, with 10 bases between. This CDR3 has 11 amino acids. This CDR3 reads CASSLGPEAFF. CDR3 in DNA: TGTGCCAGCAGCTTGGGACCCGAGGCGTTCTTC.

This clone came up a few times. This chain links TRBV18 with TRBJ2-7; no definite D call. The CDR3 extends over 15 amino acids. CDR1 and CDR2 from the germline V gene are KGHSH and LQKENI. Trimming left V 0 bases short and J 3 bases short, with 12 bases between. The CDR3 nucleotides read TGTGCCAGCTCACCACCAGCCAGAACCGGCTACGAGCAGTACTTC. It specifies CASSPPARTGYEQYF.

The chain employs TRBV5-6 and TRBJ2-5; D is undetermined. Germline values: CDR1 SGHDT, CDR2 YYEEEE. The CDR3 covers 16 residues. The V end was cut by 0 bases, the J end by 2 bases, with 14 bases between. CDR3 nucleotide sequence: TGTGCCAGCAGCTTGGTGATGGGGTGGGCTCAAGAGACCCAGTACTTC. Translated: CASSLVMGWAQETQYF.

The V and J genes are TRBV19 and TRBJ1-2; D perhaps matches TRBD1 (5 bases). The germline V gene has CDR1 LNHDA and CDR2 SQIVND (reference sequence). The CDR3 contains 16 residues. V lost 5 bases and J lost 4, with 20 bases in between. The CDR3 coding sequence is TGTGCCAGTAGTGGTTACTTATCGACGGGGGTCTATGGCTACACCTTC. Translation gives CASSGYLSTGVYGYTF. Filled out from reference TRBV19 and TRBJ1-2, the complete variable domain reads DGGITQSPKYLFRKEGQNVTLSCEQNLNHDAMYWYRQDPGQGLRLIYYSQIVNDFQKGDIAEGYSVSREKKESFPLTVTSAQKNPTAFYLCASSGYLSTGVYGYTFGSGTRLTVV.

CDR3 DNA sequence: TGTGCCAGCAGTCCGGCAATCCAGGACTCCTACGAGCAGTACTTC. This encodes CASSPAIQDSYEQYF. This sequence joins TRBV5-4 and TRBJ2-7, with D uncertain. The CDR3 spans 15 residues. Trimming cost V 5 bases and J 0 bases, with 15 bases left between them. Germline V gene data show CDR1 as SGHNT and CDR2 as YYREEE (reference sequence).

This chain links TRBV11-2 with TRBJ2-1; D not certain. Germline V CDR1 and CDR2: SGHAT, FQNNGV. CDR3 length: 11 amino acids. V dropped 1 base and J dropped 6 bases, with 1 base sitting between them. This chain's CDR3 is CASSLGNEQFF. Written as DNA, the CDR3 is TGTGCCAGCAGCTTAGGCAATGAGCAGTTCTTC. Full variable domain (missing parts from reference TRBV11-2 and TRBJ2-1): EAGVAQSPRYKIIEKRQSVAFWCNPISGHATLYWYQQILGQGPKLLIQFQNNGVVDDSQLPKDRFSAERLKGVDSTLKIQPAKLEDSAVYLCASSLGNEQFFGPGTRLTVL.

The table lists this clone with a few counts. The chain recombines TRBV6-5 with TRBJ1-5; D is uncertain. Germline values: CDR1 MNHEY, CDR2 SVGAGI. There are 13 residues in the CDR3. V lost 6 bases and J lost 3, with 9 bases in between. The CDR3 DNA sequence: TGTGCCAGCAGCCAAAGGAACAATCAGCCCCAGCATTTT. It is translated as CASSQRNNQPQHF.

This chain connects TRBV28 to TRBJ1-2; 8 nucleotides match TRBD1. V lost 6 bases to trimming and J lost 4 bases; unmatched junction nucleotides: 7. This CDR3 spans 14 amino acids. Germline loops: CDR1 MDHEN, CDR2 SYDVKM. The CDR3 loop is CASSPDRGSYGYTF. For the CDR3, the DNA is TGTGCCAGCAGCCCCGACAGGGGAAGCTATGGCTACACCTTC.

This clone was observed a few times. This sequence joins TRBV2 and TRBJ2-2; maybe TRBD2 (5 bases). V gave up 7 bases and J gave up 3 bases, with 12 bases separating them. The CDR3 is 14 amino acids. Germline V gives CDR1 SNHLY, CDR2 FYNNEI. CDR3 sequence: CASIRLADTGELFF. CDR3 nucleotides: TGTGCCAGCATTCGGCTAGCAGACACCGGGGAGCTGTTTTTT.

This clone was seen only a few times. The chain is built from TRBV5-1 and TRBJ2-1; 13 bases agree with TRBD2. This CDR3 comprises 17 residues. V lost 3 bases and J lost 4; bases outside the gene matches: 7. Germline lookup yields CDR1 SGHRS and CDR2 YFSETQ. The CDR3: CASSYLGLAGVYNEQFF. As DNA, the CDR3 is TGCGCCAGCAGCTACCTAGGACTAGCGGGAGTTTACAATGAGCAGTTCTTC. The full variable domain, rest sourced from reference TRBV5-1 and TRBJ2-1, is KAGVTQTPRYLIKTRGQQVTLSCSPISGHRSVSWYQQTPGQGLQFLFEYFSETQRNKGNFPGRFSGRQFSNSRSEMNVSTLELGDSALYLCASSYLGLAGVYNEQFFGPGTRLTVL.

This clone has only a few counts. The chain couples TRBV6-6 to TRBJ1-5; D remains unclear. This CDR3 has 13 residues. Germline V gene lookup returns CDR1 MNHNY and CDR2 SVGAGI (reference sequence). V shed 6 bases and J shed 11 bases, with 17 bases lying between them. In DNA, the CDR3 is TGTGCCAGCAGACGGGAGAGCTCAGTGGCCCAGCATTTT. As protein: CASRRESSVAQHF.

The rearrangement links TRBV19 to TRBJ1-5; no firm D call. The germline V gene encodes CDR1 LNHDA and CDR2 SQIVND (reference sequence). V shed 6 bases and J shed 0 bases, with 12 bases lying between them. The CDR3 consists of 15 residues. The CDR3 is CASRWAEGSNQPQHF. The CDR3, as DNA: TGTGCCAGTAGATGGGCGGAAGGTAGCAATCAGCCCCAGCATTTT.